This section outlines one TCR beta chain sequence together with its context. V lost 3 bases and J 11 bases, leaving 16 bases between the germline ends. The CDR3 sequence is 13 residues long. Germline V gives CDR1 LNHDA, CDR2 SQIVND (reference sequence). This specimen belongs to a study of blood T cell repertoires in COVID-19. About the study: Sites across the United States, Italy and Spain contributed samples from acute and convalescent COVID-19. T cells, B-cell-depleted T cells, or PBMCs provided the cDNA or gDNA that served as material.

Authors' analysis steps: Reference gene primer amplification yielded estimated nucleated cell counts. Method: immunoSEQ multiplex PCR; TCRdb's copy keeps in-frame clones and lacks some. That table gives V, J and clone size, and the DNA gave D and trimming. The profile covers 190,000 or so clones, with roughly 90% appearing a single time and around 0.76% taken by the ten largest. This receptor was taken from a woman in her sixties or seventies with acute or convalescent COVID-19. Sequencing input: peripheral blood. This chain links TRBV19 with TRBJ1-1; D gene uncertain. As DNA, the CDR3 is TGTGCCAGTAGTATTCCGAACAGTAAGACGGCTTTCTTT. The encoded protein is CASSIPNSKTAFF.